The next 19 T cell receptor beta chains were all read from a single sample in a study of lung T cells in sarcoidosis with Löfgren's syndrome. TCRdb re-analysed the reads in MiXCR, keeping a single row per CDR3 protein. The table records tens of thousands of distinct CDR3 sequences, around 21% of them present only once. The sample comprised CD4+ T cells from PBMCs. The source of these receptors is a human donor with sarcoidosis (Löfgren's syndrome or another form), or a control subject (not recorded which).

About this clonotype: A read error may be the cause here, since a much bigger clone is one base away. V usage is TRBV11-2 and J usage is TRBJ2-3, with D perhaps TRBD1 (5 bases). CDR1 SGHAT and CDR2 FQNNGV come from the germline V gene. This CDR3 has 13 residues. The CDR3 region is CVSSLQEPDTQYF. For the CDR3, the DNA is TGTGTCAGCAGCTTACAGGAACCAGATACGCAGTATTTT.

V gene TRBV10-3 combines with J gene TRBJ2-3; D is possibly TRBD2 (6 bases). CDR1 and CDR2 (germline): ENHRY, SYGVKD. The CDR3 covers 14 residues. V lost 3 bases, J lost 15 bases, and 22 bases lay in between. In DNA, the CDR3 is TGTGCCATCAGTGACCCTCAGGCTAGCGTGCCCCGATATTTT. Protein sequence: CAISDPQASVPRYF.

This clonotype has more than one count but fewer than ten. V gene TRBV5-4 combines with J gene TRBJ2-1; possibly TRBD1 or TRBD2 for D (6 bases each). CDR1 and CDR2 from the germline V gene are SGHNT and YYREEE (reference sequence). The CDR3 is 15 residues long. Trimming left V 0 bases short and J 2 bases short, with 9 bases between. The CDR3: CASSLGGGPYNEQFF. CDR3 nucleotides: TGTGCCAGCAGCTTGGGAGGGGGGCCCTACAATGAGCAGTTCTTC.

The rearrangement links TRBV19 to TRBJ2-1; D tentatively fits TRBD1 or TRBD2 (6 bases each). CDR1 is LNHDA, CDR2 SQIVND, per germline (reference sequence). Between the trimmed V and J ends, which lost 3 bases and 7 bases, there was a span of 16 bases. The CDR3 has 15 amino acids. CDR3 sequence reads: CASSIGRGTWNEQFF. CDR3 in DNA: TGTGCCAGTAGTATTGGTCGGGGGACATGGAATGAGCAGTTCTTC.

This clonotype was counted ten times or more. The rearrangement joins TRBV4-3 to TRBJ2-1, with TRBD2 matching over 7 bases. This CDR3 contains 16 residues. Germline CDR1 LGHNA, CDR2 YSLEER. Unmatched junction bases numbered 10, after V lost 4 bases and J lost 4 bases. The CDR3 DNA follows: TGCGCCAGCAGCCCGCGATGGGGCGGGAGATACAATGAGCAGTTCTTC. Translating gives CASSPRWGGRYNEQFF.

This chain uses TRBV18 with TRBJ2-3; perhaps TRBD1 as D (6 bases). CDR3 length: 15 residues. The germline V gene encodes CDR1 KGHSH and CDR2 LQKENI. Deletions cut 5 bases from V and 2 bases from J, with 14 bases between. DNA of the CDR3: TGTGCCAGCTCAGTTTCGACAGGATCCACAGATACGCAGTATTTT. Its translation: CASSVSTGSTDTQYF.

This clonotype came up a few times. The chain combines TRBV29-1 with TRBJ1-1; 7 nucleotides match TRBD1. The CDR3 spans 13 residues. The V gene end was trimmed by 4 bases and the J gene end by 0 bases; junction bases not matched to a gene: 2. Germline assignment: CDR1 SQVTM and CDR2 ANQGSEA. The CDR3 protein is CSVAQGLNTEAFF. Here the CDR3 DNA reads TGCAGCGTTGCACAGGGGTTGAACACTGAAGCTTTCTTT.

As DNA, the CDR3 is TGTGCCCGCGGGGGGGATGGCTACACCTTC. Protein product: CARGGDGYTF. The chain combines TRBV2 with TRBJ1-2; the D gene is possibly TRBD1 (5 bases). Germline V gene data show CDR1 as SNHLY and CDR2 as FYNNEI. The CDR3 runs 10 residues. Trimming removed 11 bases at V and 6 bases at J, with 10 bases between. The full variable domain, rest sourced from reference TRBV2 and TRBJ1-2, is EPEVTQTPSHQVTQMGQEVILRCVPISNHLYFYWYRQILGQKVEFLVSFYNNEISEKSEIFDDQFSVERPDGSNFTLKIRSTKLEDSAMYFCARGGDGYTFGSGTRLTVV.

The sample holds a few counts of this clonotype. CDR3 DNA: TGTGCCAGCAGCCAGGACGCCGTAAATGAAAAACTGTTTTTT. Translating it yields CASSQDAVNEKLFF. The chain is built from TRBV5-4 and TRBJ1-4; the D is unclear. The V and J ends lost 4 bases and 5 bases respectively, with 12 bases between them. The CDR3 has 14 amino acids. The germline V gene has CDR1 SGHNT and CDR2 YYREEE (reference sequence).

This clonotype was observed a few times. V and J are TRBV5-1 and TRBJ1-2, with TRBD1 identical over 7 bases. This CDR3 has 13 amino acids. J lost 2 bases, V lost 3 bases, and 1 base had no gene match. The germline CDR1 and CDR2 sequences are SGHRS and YFSETQ. CDR3 bases: TGCGCCAGCAGCTCGACAGGGAACTATGGCTACACCTTC. Protein: CASSSTGNYGYTF.

Comment on this clonotype: A single base separates this from a much larger clone, so it may be a read error. A read error is likely, as this CDR3 ends without the conserved phenylalanine or tryptophan. The chain uses TRBV28 and TRBJ2-5; 11 positions match TRBD2. The CDR3 totals 17 residues. J lost 5 bases, V lost 4 bases, and 12 bases had no gene match. The V gene's germline CDR1 is MDHEN and CDR2 SYDVKM. The CDR3 DNA follows: TGTGCCAGCAGTTCAACTTTAGCGGGAGGGCCGAGGGAGACCCAGTACATC. Translated, it gives CASSSTLAGGPRETQYI.

This clonotype was detected a few times. The V and J genes are TRBV7-2 and TRBJ2-7; TRBD1 agrees at 8 bases. The germline V gene has CDR1 SGHTA and CDR2 FQGNSA. The ends lost 1 base at V and 7 bases at J; junction bases unmatched: 3. The CDR3 runs to 13 residues. This CDR3 is CASSLEGDREQYF. For the CDR3, the DNA is TGTGCCAGCAGCTTAGAGGGGGACAGGGAGCAGTACTTC.

Details on this clonotype: Since a much larger clone is just one base distant, this may be a read error. The chain recombines TRBV20-1 with TRBJ2-2, with D possibly matching TRBD1 (6 bases). The CDR3 extends over 13 amino acids. The ends were cut back, 3 bases at V and 4 bases at J, with 9 bases in the middle. Germline V CDR1 and CDR2: DFQATT, SNEGSKA (reference sequence). CDR3 sequence (DNA): TGCAGTGCTAGGGGGGCAGTCACCGGGGAGCTGTTTTTT. It encodes CSARGAVTGELFF.

This clonotype was observed many times. V usage is TRBV15 and J usage is TRBJ2-1, with D perhaps TRBD2 (6 bases). Germline CDR1 reads LNHNV; CDR2 reads YYDKDF (reference sequence). Trimming pared 1 base from V and 7 bases from J, leaving 23 bases between. The CDR3 length is 18 residues. The CDR3, as DNA: TGTGCCACCAGCAGAGGGGGGGACTTCCCAAGCTCTACAAATGAGCAGTTCTTC. Amino acid sequence: CATSRGGDFPSSTNEQFF.

This clonotype was recorded at least ten times. This chain connects TRBV28 to TRBJ1-1; the D gene is possibly TRBD1 (6 bases). With 6 bases removed from V and 6 bases from J, the gap between germline ends came to 14 bases. Germline V gene sequence: CDR1 MDHEN, CDR2 SYDVKM. There are 13 residues in the CDR3. For the CDR3, the DNA is TGTGCCAGCAGGACAGGAATCGCCGCTGAAGCTTTCTTT. Its translation: CASRTGIAAEAFF.

The gene calls are TRBV5-1 and TRBJ1-1; weak D call: TRBD1 (5 bases). CDR3 length equals 16 residues. V lost 7 bases, J lost 0 bases, and 19 bases lay in between. Per germline, CDR1 SGHRS and CDR2 YFSETQ. This CDR3 is CASRPSPGTMNTEAFF. Here the CDR3 DNA reads TGCGCCAGCCGACCTTCGCCAGGGACCATGAACACTGAAGCTTTCTTT.

As for this clonotype: A read error may explain this, as a much larger clone is one base away. J is TRBJ2-1 and V is TRBV14; D not certain. Germline CDR1 and CDR2: SGHDN and FVKESK. The CDR3 is made up of 15 amino acids. The CDR3: CANSHPLGTLREQFF. Here the CDR3 DNA reads TGTGCCAACAGCCACCCCCTGGGAACTCTTCGTGAGCAGTTCTTC.

This clonotype was recorded many times. The chain is built from TRBV6-1 and TRBJ1-2, with D unresolved. Germline V gene data show CDR1 as MNHNS and CDR2 as SASEGT. The CDR3 runs to 13 residues. V shed 1 base and J shed 7 bases, with 10 bases lying between them. The CDR3 region is CASSEGVRLGYTF. The CDR3 region has the DNA TGTGCCAGCAGTGAAGGAGTACGGCTTGGCTACACCTTC.

As for this clonotype: This may come from a read error, since a much larger clone is one base off. This chain connects TRBV29-1 to TRBJ2-5; D gene uncertain. The germline V and J ends were trimmed by 2 bases and 4 bases, with 5 bases remaining between them. The CDR3 extends over 11 amino acids. Germline CDR1 SQVTM, CDR2 ANQGSEA. In nucleotides, the CDR3 is TGCAGCGTTGAAACTGCAGAGACCCAGTACTTC. Residues: CSVETAETQYF.